These 17 T cell receptor beta chains share one sample of origin, sequenced in a study of blood T cell repertoires in COVID-19 (TCRdb year 2020). Library preparation employed the immunoSEQ multiplex PCR assay. The source is immuneACCESS, and TCRdb retained only in-frame sequences with V and J called. Part of the clones is not carried over; for the studies checked, unresolved V genes explain less than half of this, and the remainder is unexplained. Within this sample are around 240,000 clones, with approximately 80% of them counted one time only. Over 1.5% of the sample is in the top ten clones. The sample comprised peripheral blood. These TCRs come from a woman older than 75 with acute or convalescent COVID-19.

This chain links TRBV7-2 with TRBJ2-3, with TRBD2 matching over 7 bases. This CDR3 spans 15 amino acids. Germline assignment: CDR1 SGHTA and CDR2 FQGNSA. Losses at the gene ends were 1 base for V and 4 bases for J; bases not matched to a gene: 5. The CDR3 DNA reads as TGTGCCAGCAGCTTAGACGCAGGGAGGGCAGATACGCAGTATTTT. Translating it yields CASSLDAGRADTQYF. The full variable domain, its missing parts supplied by reference TRBV7-2 and TRBJ2-3, is GAGVSQSPSNKVTEKGKDVELRCDPISGHTALYWYRQSLGQGLEFLIYFQGNSAPDKSGLPSDRFSAERTGGSVSTLTIQRTQQEDSAVYLCASSLDAGRADTQYFGPGTRLTVL.

This clone was detected a few times. CDR3 nucleotide sequence: TGTGCCAGCAGCTTAGTTTACGGGGGGGGAACTGAAGCTTTCTTT. Amino acid sequence: CASSLVYGGGTEAFF. The V and J genes are TRBV11-2 and TRBJ1-1, with a weak D call TRBD1 (5 bases). The CDR3 is made up of 15 amino acids. Per germline, CDR1 SGHAT and CDR2 FQNNGV. V was pared by 1 base and J by 5 bases, with 14 bases between.

The chain links TRBV29-1 to TRBJ2-1; 8 positions agree with TRBD1. The CDR3 sequence is 14 residues long. CDR1 is SQVTM, CDR2 ANQGSEA, per germline. V shed 7 bases and J 0 bases; nucleotides not matched to a gene: 5. The CDR3, as DNA: TGCAGCGCCCACAGGGGGAGCTCCTACAATGAGCAGTTCTTC. Translating gives CSAHRGSSYNEQFF.

This clone occurred a few times. The rearrangement links TRBV5-1 to TRBJ2-1; weak D call: TRBD1 (5 bases). Germline V gene data show CDR1 as SGHRS and CDR2 as YFSETQ. Trimming left V 4 bases short and J 7 bases short, with 21 bases between. This CDR3 is built from 16 residues. CDR3 protein: CASSVDSIRSRNEQFF. For the CDR3, the DNA is TGCGCCAGCAGCGTAGACAGCATCCGTTCTAGGAATGAGCAGTTCTTC.

V and J are TRBV7-3 and TRBJ2-1; D perhaps matches TRBD2 (5 bases). With 2 bases removed from V and 3 bases from J, the gap between germline ends came to 11 bases. CDR1 SGHTA and CDR2 FQGTGA come from the germline V gene. The CDR3 covers 15 residues. CDR3 loop: CASSLSGSLYNEQFF. The CDR3 DNA reads TGTGCCAGCAGCTTATCGGGGAGCCTCTACAATGAGCAGTTCTTC.

The chain combines TRBV28 with TRBJ2-1; 9 bases match TRBD2. J gave up 8 bases and V 6 bases, and 5 bases lay outside the gene matches. CDR3 length equals 13 residues. Germline values: CDR1 MDHEN, CDR2 SYDVKM. The CDR3 is CASRGTSRDEQFF. CDR3 coding DNA: TGTGCCAGCAGGGGGACTAGCAGGGATGAGCAGTTCTTC.

The CDR3 region is CASRDSFRSGELFF. The CDR3 DNA reads TGTGCCAGTAGAGACTCCTTCCGGAGCGGGGAGCTGTTTTTT. The genes are TRBV19 and TRBJ2-2; D call uncertain. The germline V gene has CDR1 LNHDA and CDR2 SQIVND (reference sequence). The CDR3 length is 14 residues. Trimming removed 6 bases at V and 7 bases at J, with 15 bases between.

The chain combines TRBV21-1 with TRBJ2-2; the table's D call, TRBD2, has no DNA check behind it. TRBV21-1 is deemed a pseudogene. There are 18 residues in the CDR3. Here the CDR3 reads CASSNDYGRGGQSGELFF. The CDR3 DNA is TGTGCCAGCAGCAATGACTATGGACGGGGGGGCCAGTCCGGGGAGCTGTTTTTT.

The chain couples TRBV20-1 to TRBJ2-3; 9 positions agree with TRBD2. V trimming: 3 bases; J trimming: 4 bases; junction bases outside the gene matches: 8. The germline V gene has CDR1 DFQATT and CDR2 SNEGSKA (reference sequence). This CDR3 comprises 15 residues. The CDR3 DNA is TGCAGTGCTAGTGACCCTAGCGGGGTATCAGATACGCAGTATTTT. Protein product: CSASDPSGVSDTQYF.

The chain links TRBV5-6 to TRBJ1-1; 8 bases map to TRBD1. Trimming removed 4 bases from V and 7 bases from J; junction bases left unmatched: 15. Per the germline V gene, CDR1 is SGHDT and CDR2 is YYEEEE. The CDR3 runs to 16 residues. CDR3 protein: CASSIRQGWDSLEAFF. In nucleotides, the CDR3 is TGTGCCAGCAGCATAAGACAGGGGTGGGACAGCCTTGAAGCTTTCTTT.

The rearrangement joins TRBV7-6 to TRBJ2-5, with 14 bases matching TRBD2. The CDR3 consists of 17 residues. V was pared by 5 bases and J by 5 bases, with 10 bases of the junction left unmatched. Germline-derived CDR1 and CDR2 are SGHVS and FNYEAQ. This CDR3 is CASSPGTSGSHAETQYF. CDR3 in DNA: TGTGCCAGCAGCCCCGGGACTAGCGGGAGTCATGCGGAGACCCAGTACTTC.

This clone was found once. The chain carries TRBV18 and TRBJ2-1; TRBD2 aligns across 11 bases. Germline values: CDR1 KGHSH, CDR2 LQKENI. After removal of 2 bases from V and 9 bases from J, the junction contained 6 bases not matched to a gene. The CDR3 runs to 15 residues. CDR3 sequence: CASSPITSGGIEQFF. The CDR3 bases are TGTGCCAGCTCACCAATAACTAGCGGGGGAATTGAGCAGTTCTTC.

The chain is built from TRBV5-1 and TRBJ1-4, with TRBD1 as a possible D gene (5 bases). V was cut by 0 bases and J by 5 bases, with 14 bases left in between. This CDR3 has 16 amino acids. The germline V gene has CDR1 SGHRS and CDR2 YFSETQ. CDR3 DNA: TGCGCCAGCAGCTTGGAGCAGGGCGGGGGGAATGAAAAACTGTTTTTT. Translated, it gives CASSLEQGGGNEKLFF.

The J gene is TRBJ2-1, the V gene TRBV28, with no clear D. The V and J ends lost 1 base and 0 bases respectively, with 7 bases between them. Germline loops: CDR1 MDHEN, CDR2 SYDVKM. The CDR3 extends over 15 amino acids. The CDR3 protein is CASSLSSFSYNEQFF. The CDR3, as DNA: TGTGCCAGCAGTTTATCGAGCTTCTCCTACAATGAGCAGTTCTTC. Drawing the rest from reference TRBV28 and TRBJ2-1, the complete variable domain is DVKVTQSSRYLVKRTGEKVFLECVQDMDHENMFWYRQDPGLGLRLIYFSYDVKMKEKGDIPEGYSVSREKKERFSLILESASTNQTSMYLCASSLSSFSYNEQFFGPGTRLTVL.

This rearrangement joins TRBV2 to TRBJ1-1; maybe TRBD1 (5 bases). The V end lost 4 bases, the J end lost 2 bases, and 8 bases lay between the germline ends. The CDR3 consists of 13 residues. Germline CDR1 is SNHLY and CDR2 is FYNNEI. The CDR3: CASSGDSNTEAFF. CDR3 in DNA: TGTGCCAGCAGTGGCGACAGTAACACTGAAGCTTTCTTT.

The chain carries TRBV15 and TRBJ2-6, with D uncertain. Germline loops: CDR1 LNHNV, CDR2 YYDKDF (reference sequence). The CDR3 spans 16 residues. V dropped 0 bases and J dropped 1 base, with 7 bases sitting between them. The CDR3 nucleotides read TGTGCCACCAGCAGAGACAGGTCGTCTGGGGCCAACGTCCTGACTTTC. This sequence encodes CATSRDRSSGANVLTF.

The genes are TRBV2 and TRBJ1-4; 8 bases agree with TRBD1. V lost 3 bases, J lost 4 bases, and 4 bases stayed unmatched. CDR1 is SNHLY, CDR2 FYNNEI, per germline. CDR3 length: 15 residues. CDR3 residues: CASSDNRGSNEKLFF. The CDR3 DNA reads TGTGCCAGCAGTGATAACAGGGGGAGTAATGAAAAACTGTTTTTT.